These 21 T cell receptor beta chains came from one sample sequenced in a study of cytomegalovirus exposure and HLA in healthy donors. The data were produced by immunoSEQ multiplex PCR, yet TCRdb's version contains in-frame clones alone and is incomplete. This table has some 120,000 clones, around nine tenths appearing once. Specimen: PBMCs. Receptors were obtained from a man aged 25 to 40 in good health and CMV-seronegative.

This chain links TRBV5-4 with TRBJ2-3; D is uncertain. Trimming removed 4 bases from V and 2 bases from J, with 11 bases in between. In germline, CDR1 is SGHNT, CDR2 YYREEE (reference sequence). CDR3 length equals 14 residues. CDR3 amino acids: CASSPPGSTDTQYF. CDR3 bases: TGTGCCAGCAGCCCTCCGGGTTCCACAGATACGCAGTATTTT. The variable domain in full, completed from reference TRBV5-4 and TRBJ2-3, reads ETGVTQSPTHLIKTRGQQVTLRCSSQSGHNTVSWYQQALGQGPQFIFQYYREEENGRGNFPPRFSGLQFPNYSSELNVNALELDDSALYLCASSPPGSTDTQYFGPGTRLTVL.

CDR3 protein: CASSPRVGGRGLNTEAFF. Written as DNA, the CDR3 is TGTGCCAGCAGCCCCCGGGTCGGGGGAAGGGGCTTGAACACTGAAGCTTTCTTT. The chain employs TRBV9 and TRBJ1-1, with D possibly being TRBD1 (5 bases). The ends were cut back, 4 bases at V and 0 bases at J, with 22 bases in the middle. Per the germline V gene, CDR1 is SGDLS and CDR2 is YYNGEE. This CDR3 is built from 18 residues. Filled out from reference TRBV9 and TRBJ1-1, the complete variable domain reads DSGVTQTPKHLITATGQRVTLRCSPRSGDLSVYWYQQSLDQGLQFLIQYYNGEERAKGNILERFSAQQFPDLHSELNLSSLELGDSALYFCASSPRVGGRGLNTEAFFGQGTRLTVV.

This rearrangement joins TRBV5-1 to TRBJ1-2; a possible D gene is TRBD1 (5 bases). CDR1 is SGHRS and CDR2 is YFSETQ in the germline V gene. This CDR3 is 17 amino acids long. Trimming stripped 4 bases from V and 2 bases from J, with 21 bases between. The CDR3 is CASSPRSFQGSNYGYTF. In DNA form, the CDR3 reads TGCGCCAGCAGCCCCCGAAGTTTTCAGGGTTCCAACTATGGCTACACCTTC.

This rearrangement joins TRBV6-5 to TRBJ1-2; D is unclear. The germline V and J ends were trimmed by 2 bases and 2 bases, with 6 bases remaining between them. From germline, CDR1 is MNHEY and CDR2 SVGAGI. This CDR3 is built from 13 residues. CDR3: CASSYMANYGYTF. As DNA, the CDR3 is TGTGCCAGCAGTTACATGGCCAACTATGGCTACACCTTC.

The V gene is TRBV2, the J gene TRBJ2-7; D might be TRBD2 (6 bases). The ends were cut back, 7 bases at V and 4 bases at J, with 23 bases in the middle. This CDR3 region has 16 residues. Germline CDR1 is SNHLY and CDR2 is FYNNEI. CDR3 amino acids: CASTGEVGGGGYEQYF. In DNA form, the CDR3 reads TGTGCCAGCACCGGGGAGGTCGGGGGAGGAGGGTACGAGCAGTACTTC.

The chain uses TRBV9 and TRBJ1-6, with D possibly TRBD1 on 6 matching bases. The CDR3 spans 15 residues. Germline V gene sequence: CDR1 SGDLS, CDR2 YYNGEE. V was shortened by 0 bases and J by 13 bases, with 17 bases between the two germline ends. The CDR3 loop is CASSVGPRGEFPLHF. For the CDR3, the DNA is TGTGCCAGCAGCGTAGGTCCCAGGGGAGAATTCCCCCTCCACTTT.

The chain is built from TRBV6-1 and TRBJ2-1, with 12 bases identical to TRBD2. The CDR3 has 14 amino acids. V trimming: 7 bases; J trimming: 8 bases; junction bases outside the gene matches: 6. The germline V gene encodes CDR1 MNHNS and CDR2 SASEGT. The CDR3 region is CASTRLAGVDEQFF. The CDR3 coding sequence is TGTGCCAGCACCAGACTAGCGGGAGTCGATGAGCAGTTCTTC.

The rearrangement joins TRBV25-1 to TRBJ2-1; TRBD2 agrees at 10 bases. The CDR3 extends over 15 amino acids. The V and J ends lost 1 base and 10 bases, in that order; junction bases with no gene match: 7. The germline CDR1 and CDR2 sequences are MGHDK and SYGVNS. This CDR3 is CASSESLAGGSEQFF. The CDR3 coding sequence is TGTGCCAGCAGTGAATCATTAGCGGGAGGTTCAGAGCAGTTCTTC.

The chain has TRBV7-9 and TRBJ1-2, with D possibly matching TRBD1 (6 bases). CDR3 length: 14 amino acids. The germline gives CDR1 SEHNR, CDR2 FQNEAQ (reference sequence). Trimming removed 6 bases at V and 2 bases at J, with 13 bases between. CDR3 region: CASSHGQPNYGYTF. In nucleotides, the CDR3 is TGTGCCAGCAGTCATGGACAGCCAAACTATGGCTACACCTTC. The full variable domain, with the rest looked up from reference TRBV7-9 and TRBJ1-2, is DTGVSQNPRHKITKRGQNVTFRCDPISEHNRLYWYRQTLGQGPEFLTYFQNEAQLEKSRLLSDRFSAERPKGSFSTLEIQRTEQGDSAMYLCASSHGQPNYGYTFGSGTRLTVV.

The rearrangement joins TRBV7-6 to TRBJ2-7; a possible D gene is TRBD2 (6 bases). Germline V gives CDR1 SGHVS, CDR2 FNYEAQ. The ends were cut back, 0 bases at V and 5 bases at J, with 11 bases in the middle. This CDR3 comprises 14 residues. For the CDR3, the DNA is TGTGCCAGCAGCTTAGCTGGGGGGATAAACGAGCAGTACTTC. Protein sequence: CASSLAGGINEQYF.

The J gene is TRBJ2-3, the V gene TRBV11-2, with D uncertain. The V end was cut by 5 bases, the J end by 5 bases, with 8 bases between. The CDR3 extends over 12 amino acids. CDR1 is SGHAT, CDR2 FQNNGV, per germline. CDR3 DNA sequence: TGTGCCAGCAGCCCCCCAGGAGATACGCAGTATTTT. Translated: CASSPPGDTQYF.

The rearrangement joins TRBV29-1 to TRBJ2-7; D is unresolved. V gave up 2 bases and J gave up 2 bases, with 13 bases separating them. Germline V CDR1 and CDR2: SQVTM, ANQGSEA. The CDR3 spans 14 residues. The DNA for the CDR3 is TGCAGCGTTGAAAGGCAGGAACCACCCTACGAGCAGTACTTC. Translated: CSVERQEPPYEQYF.

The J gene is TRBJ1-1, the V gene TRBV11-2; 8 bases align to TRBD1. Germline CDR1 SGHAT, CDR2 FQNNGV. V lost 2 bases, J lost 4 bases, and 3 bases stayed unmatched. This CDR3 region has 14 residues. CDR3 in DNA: TGTGCCAGCAGCTTACAGGGGGCCGGCACTGAAGCTTTCTTT. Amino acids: CASSLQGAGTEAFF.

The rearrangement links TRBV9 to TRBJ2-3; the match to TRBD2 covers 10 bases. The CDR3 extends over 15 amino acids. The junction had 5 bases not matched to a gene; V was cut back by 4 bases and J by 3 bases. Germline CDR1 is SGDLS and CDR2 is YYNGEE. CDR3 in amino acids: CASSFSGRRTDTQYF. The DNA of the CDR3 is TGTGCCAGCAGCTTTAGCGGGAGGAGGACAGATACGCAGTATTTT.

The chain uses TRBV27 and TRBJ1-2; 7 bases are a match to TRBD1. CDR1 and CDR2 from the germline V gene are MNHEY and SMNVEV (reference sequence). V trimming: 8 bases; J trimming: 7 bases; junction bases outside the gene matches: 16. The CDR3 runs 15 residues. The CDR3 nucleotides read TGTGCCAGCCTCGCCCTTACAGGGGTCAGGGCTGGCTACACCTTC. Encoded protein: CASLALTGVRAGYTF.

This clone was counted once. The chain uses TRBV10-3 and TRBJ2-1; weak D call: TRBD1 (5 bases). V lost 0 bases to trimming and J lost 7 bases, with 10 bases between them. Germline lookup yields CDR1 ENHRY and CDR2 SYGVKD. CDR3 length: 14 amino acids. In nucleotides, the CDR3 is TGTGCCATCAGTGAGTCCCAGCCAGGGAATGAGCAGTTCTTC. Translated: CAISESQPGNEQFF.

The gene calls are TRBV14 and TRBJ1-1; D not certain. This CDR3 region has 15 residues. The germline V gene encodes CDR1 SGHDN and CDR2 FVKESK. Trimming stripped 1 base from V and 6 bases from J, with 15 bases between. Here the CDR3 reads CASSQGPAGESEAFF. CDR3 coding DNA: TGTGCCAGCAGCCAAGGGCCAGCCGGGGAGTCTGAAGCTTTCTTT.

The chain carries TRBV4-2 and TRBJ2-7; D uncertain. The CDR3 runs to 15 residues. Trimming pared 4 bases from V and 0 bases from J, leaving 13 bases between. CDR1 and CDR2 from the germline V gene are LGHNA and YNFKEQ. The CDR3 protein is CASSPEVGASYEQYF. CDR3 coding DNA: TGTGCCAGCAGCCCTGAGGTAGGCGCCTCCTACGAGCAGTACTTC.

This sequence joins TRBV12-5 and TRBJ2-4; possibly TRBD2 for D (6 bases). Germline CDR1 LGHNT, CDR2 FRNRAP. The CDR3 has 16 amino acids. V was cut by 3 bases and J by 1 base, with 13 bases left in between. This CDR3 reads CASGFLREFAKNIQYF. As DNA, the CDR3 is TGTGCTAGTGGTTTTCTTCGGGAGTTCGCCAAAAACATTCAGTACTTC.

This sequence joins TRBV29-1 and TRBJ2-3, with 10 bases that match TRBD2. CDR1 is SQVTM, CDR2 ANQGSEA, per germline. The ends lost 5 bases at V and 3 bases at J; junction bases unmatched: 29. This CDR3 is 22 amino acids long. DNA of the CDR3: TGCAGCGTTCTTCTTCCCTCGGGACAGGCGGATGCTAGCGGGAGAGTTACAGATACGCAGTATTTT. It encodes CSVLLPSGQADASGRVTDTQYF.

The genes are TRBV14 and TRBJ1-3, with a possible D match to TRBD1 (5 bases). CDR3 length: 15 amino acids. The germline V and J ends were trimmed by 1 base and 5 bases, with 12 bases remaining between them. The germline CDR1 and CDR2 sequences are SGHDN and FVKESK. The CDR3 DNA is TGTGCCAGCAGCCAAGGGCCGGGACTTCGAAACACCATATATTTT. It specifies CASSQGPGLRNTIYF.